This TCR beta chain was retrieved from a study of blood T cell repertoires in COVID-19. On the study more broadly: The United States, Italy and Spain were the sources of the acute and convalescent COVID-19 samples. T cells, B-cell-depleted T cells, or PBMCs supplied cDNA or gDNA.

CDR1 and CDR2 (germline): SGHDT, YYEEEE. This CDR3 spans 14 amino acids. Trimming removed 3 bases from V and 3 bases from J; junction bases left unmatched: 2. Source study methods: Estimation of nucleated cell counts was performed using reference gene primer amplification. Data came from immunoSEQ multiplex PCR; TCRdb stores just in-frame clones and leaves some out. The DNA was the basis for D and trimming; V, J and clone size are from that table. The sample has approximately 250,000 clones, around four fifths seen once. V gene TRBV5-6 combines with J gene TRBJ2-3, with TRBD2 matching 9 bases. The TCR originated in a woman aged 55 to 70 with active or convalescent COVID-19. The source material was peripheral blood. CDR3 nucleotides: TGTGCCAGCAGCTCCCTAGCGGGAACAGATACGCAGTATTTT. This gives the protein CASSSLAGTDTQYF. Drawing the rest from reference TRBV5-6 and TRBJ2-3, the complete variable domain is DAGVTQSPTHLIKTRGQQVTLRCSPKSGHDTVSWYQQALGQGPQFIFQYYEEEERQRGNFPDRFSGHQFPNYSSELNVNALLLGDSALYLCASSSLAGTDTQYFGPGTRLTVL.